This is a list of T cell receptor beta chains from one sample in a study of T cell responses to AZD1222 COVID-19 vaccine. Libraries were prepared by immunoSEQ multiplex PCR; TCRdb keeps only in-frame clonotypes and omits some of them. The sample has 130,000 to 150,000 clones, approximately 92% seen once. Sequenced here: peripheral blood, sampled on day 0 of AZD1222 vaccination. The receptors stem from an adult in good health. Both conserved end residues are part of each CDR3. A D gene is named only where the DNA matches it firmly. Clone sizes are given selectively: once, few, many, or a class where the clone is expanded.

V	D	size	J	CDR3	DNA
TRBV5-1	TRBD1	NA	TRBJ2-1	CASSARTTGGSEQFF	TGCGCCAGCAGCGCGCGAACTACAGGGGGCAGCGAGCAGTTCTTC
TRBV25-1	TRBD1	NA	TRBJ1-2	CASSDWTGPIYGYTF	TGTGCCAGCAGTGACTGGACAGGACCCATCTATGGCTACACCTTC
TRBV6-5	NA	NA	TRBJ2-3	CASRKTGTSTDTQYF	TGTGCCAGCAGAAAAACCGGGACTAGCACAGATACGCAGTATTTT
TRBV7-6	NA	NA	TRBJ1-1	CASSLSPRAEAFF	TGTGCCAGCAGCTTATCGCCACGCGCCGAAGCTTTCTTT
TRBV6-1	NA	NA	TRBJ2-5	CASSEGGETQYF	TGTGCCAGCAGTGAAGGAGGTGAGACCCAGTACTTC
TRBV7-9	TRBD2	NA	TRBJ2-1	CASSFPQRGVYNEQFF	TGTGCCAGCAGCTTCCCTCAGCGGGGGGTCTACAATGAGCAGTTCTTC
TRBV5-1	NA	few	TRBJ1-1	CASSPSYGQNTEAFF	TGCGCCAGCAGCCCTAGCTACGGACAGAACACTGAAGCTTTCTTT
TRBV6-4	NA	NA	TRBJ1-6	CASSEGGCSEPYNSPLHF	TGTGCCAGCAGTGAGGGAGGCTGTTCGGAGCCCTATAATTCACCCCTCCACTTT
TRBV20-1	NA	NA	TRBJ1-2	CSASQGIGNYGYTF	TGCAGTGCTAGTCAAGGAATAGGAAACTATGGCTACACCTTC
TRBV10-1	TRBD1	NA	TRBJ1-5	CASNGQGKRQPQHF	TGCGCCAGCAACGGACAGGGCAAAAGGCAGCCCCAGCATTTT
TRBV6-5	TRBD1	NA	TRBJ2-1	CASSFTGAGHNEQFF	TGTGCCAGCAGCTTTACAGGGGCGGGCCACAATGAGCAGTTCTTC
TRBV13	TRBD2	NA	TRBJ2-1	CASSRPGLAGGHNEQFF	TGTGCCAGCAGCAGACCGGGACTAGCGGGAGGACACAATGAGCAGTTCTTC
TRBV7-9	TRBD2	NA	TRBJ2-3	CASSRTSGLNTDTQYF	TGTGCCAGCAGCCGAACTAGCGGGCTAAACACAGATACGCAGTATTTT
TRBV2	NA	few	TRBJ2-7	CAGQQGYEQYF	TGTGCCGGACAACAGGGCTACGAGCAGTACTTC
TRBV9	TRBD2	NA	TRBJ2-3	CASSVARRGGSLTDTQYF	TGTGCCAGCAGCGTAGCACGTAGAGGCGGGAGCCTCACAGATACGCAGTATTTT
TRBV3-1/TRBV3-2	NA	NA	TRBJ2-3	CASSHNWYTDTQYF	TGTGCCAGCAGCCACAACTGGTACACAGATACGCAGTATTTT
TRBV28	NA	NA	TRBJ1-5	CASSSYQPQHF	TGTGCCAGCAGTTCTTATCAGCCCCAGCATTTT
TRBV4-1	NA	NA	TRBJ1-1	CASSQDRLEGEAFF	TGCGCCAGCAGCCAAGATAGGCTCGAGGGTGAAGCTTTCTTT
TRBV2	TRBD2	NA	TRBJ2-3	CASRELEGGAADTQYF	TGTGCCAGCAGAGAATTGGAGGGAGGGGCAGCAGATACGCAGTATTTT
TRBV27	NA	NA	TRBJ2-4	CASSGPQGAKNIQYF	TGTGCCAGCAGTGGTCCCCAGGGGGCCAAAAACATTCAGTACTTC
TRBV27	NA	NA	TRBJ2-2	CASSFEGGLIGELFF	TGTGCCAGCAGTTTTGAGGGGGGGCTCATCGGGGAGCTGTTTTTT
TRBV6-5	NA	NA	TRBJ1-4	CASRDTGWDEKLFF	TGTGCCAGCAGAGATACAGGGTGGGACGAAAAACTGTTTTTT
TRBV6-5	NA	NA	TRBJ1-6	CASSYGNSPLHF	TGTGCCAGCAGTTACGGGAACTCACCCCTCCACTTT
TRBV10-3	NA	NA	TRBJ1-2	CAISGAGNYGYTF	TGTGCCATCAGTGGGGCGGGGAACTATGGCTACACCTTC
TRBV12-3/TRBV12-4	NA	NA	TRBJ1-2	CASSLISGYTF	TGTGCCAGCAGTTTAATCTCTGGCTACACCTTC
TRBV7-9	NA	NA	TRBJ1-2	CASSRGTGAYGYTF	TGTGCCAGCAGCCGAGGGACGGGAGCCTATGGCTACACCTTC
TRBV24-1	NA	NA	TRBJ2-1	CATSDLVFEQFF	TGTGCCACCAGTGATTTGGTCTTTGAGCAGTTCTTC
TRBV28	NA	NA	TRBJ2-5	CASRGTGEETQYF	TGTGCCAGCAGGGGCACGGGGGAAGAGACCCAGTACTTC
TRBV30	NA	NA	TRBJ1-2	CAWSRGDSANYGYTF	TGTGCCTGGAGTAGGGGAGACAGCGCTAACTATGGCTACACCTTC
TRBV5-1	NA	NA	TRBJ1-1	CASSHGQSTLNTEAFF	TGCGCCAGCAGTCATGGGCAGAGTACCCTGAACACTGAAGCTTTCTTT
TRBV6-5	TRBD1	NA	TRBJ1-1	CASSYSWTGRAEAFF	TGTGCCAGCAGTTACTCTTGGACAGGGAGGGCTGAAGCTTTCTTT
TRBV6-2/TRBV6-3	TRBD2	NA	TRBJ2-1	CASSYNPAGGSSYNEQFF	TGTGCCAGCAGTTACAACCCAGCGGGGGGGAGCTCCTACAATGAGCAGTTCTTC
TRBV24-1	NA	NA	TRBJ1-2	CATSDGWGRGYTF	TGTGCCACCAGCGACGGCTGGGGCCGTGGCTACACCTTC
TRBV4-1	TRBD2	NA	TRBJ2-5	CASSQGLIGLAGAETQYF	TGCGCCAGCAGCCAAGGGCTAATAGGTCTAGCGGGAGCAGAGACCCAGTACTTC
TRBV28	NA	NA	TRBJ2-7	CASSQTQYEQYF	TGTGCCAGCAGTCAGACCCAATACGAGCAGTACTTC
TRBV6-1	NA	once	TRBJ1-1	CASSEFGANLEAFF	TGTGCCAGCAGTGAATTTGGGGCTAACTTAGAAGCTTTCTTT
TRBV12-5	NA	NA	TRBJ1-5	CASGLGGSQPQHF	TGTGCTAGTGGTTTGGGGGGTTCTCAGCCCCAGCATTTT
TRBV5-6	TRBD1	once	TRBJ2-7	CASSLYGQGGYEQYF	TGTGCCAGCAGCTTGTATGGACAGGGAGGCTACGAGCAGTACTTC
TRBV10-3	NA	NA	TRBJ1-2	CAIKSRQNYGYTF	TGTGCCATCAAGTCCCGGCAGAACTATGGCTACACCTTC
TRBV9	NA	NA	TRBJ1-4	CASSVAGTNEKLFF	TGTGCCAGCAGCGTAGCAGGGACTAATGAAAAACTGTTTTTT